What follows describes a single TCR beta chain. As yet, its antigen is unknown. These data are taken from a study of CD8+ T cells in alopecia areata. General study points: Expanded CD8+ clones among the top 100, as well as scalp clonality, were significantly decreased by tofacitinib.

This CDR3 comprises 15 residues. V gave up 1 base and J gave up 0 bases, with 10 bases separating them. Germline V gene sequence: CDR1 SGHDT, CDR2 YYEEEE. Extracted RNA was reverse transcribed, and the resulting cDNA served as sequencing template. Only in-frame clones appear in the TCRdb table, and some are missing; sequencing was by immunoSEQ multiplex PCR. The sample shows 150,000 to 200,000 clones, roughly 60% of them seen only once. Treatment reported: oral pan-JAK inhibitor, 5-10 mg twice daily. The sample in question was CD4+ T cells sorted from blood, obtained at week 24, from a patient treated with tofacitinib. The sequence derives from a human donor with alopecia areata. V usage is TRBV5-6 and J usage is TRBJ2-5; weak D call: TRBD1 (6 bases). CDR3 in amino acids: CASSLKAGDQETQYF. CDR3 coding DNA: TGTGCCAGCAGCTTGAAGGCAGGGGACCAAGAGACCCAGTACTTC. Filled out from reference TRBV5-6 and TRBJ2-5, the complete variable domain reads DAGVTQSPTHLIKTRGQQVTLRCSPKSGHDTVSWYQQALGQGPQFIFQYYEEEERQRGNFPDRFSGHQFPNYSSELNVNALLLGDSALYLCASSLKAGDQETQYFGPGTRLLVL.